The clone carrying this T cell receptor (beta chain) has a count of ten or more. No antigen is known for it. TCRdb reanalysed the 5' RACE reads using MiXCR and keeps one entry per CDR3 protein. The repertoire holds about 240,000 distinct CDR3 sequences, 20% to 30% seen once, with around 0.64% in the top ten. The source of the sample is a study of CD8 T cells in ankylosing spondylitis. Study-wide results and limits: In reactive arthritis synovial fluid and blood, some motif variants had been reported before. Among TCR beta sequences, a motif of several highly homologous variants appeared characteristic of ankylosing spondylitis blood.

Per the germline V gene, CDR1 is DFQATT and CDR2 is SNEGSKA (reference sequence). This CDR3 comprises 15 residues. V lost 1 base, J lost 3 bases, and 9 bases stayed unmatched. The chain combines TRBV20-1 with TRBJ2-7; 7 bases line up with TRBD1. Specimen: blood, either unsorted or a sorted T cell fraction (not recorded which). This receptor was obtained from a male donor with ankylosing spondylitis or in good health (not recorded which). The CDR3 DNA is TGCAGTGCTAGAGGGACAGGCATTGGTGGCTACGAGCAGTACTTC. As protein: CSARGTGIGGYEQYF.